This T cell receptor (beta chain) was recorded in a study of blood T cell repertoires in COVID-19. About the study: COVID-19 samples, acute and convalescent, were from the United States, Italy and Spain. From T cells, B-cell-depleted T cells, or PBMCs came the material, which was cDNA or gDNA.

In assigning cohorts, the study relied on participant-reported clinical history. In the authors' methods: Amplified reference gene primers provided the basis for estimating nucleated cell counts. Profiling relied on immunoSEQ multiplex PCR, and the TCRdb table lists in-frame clones only, not all of them. The V and J calls and the clone size are those of that table, but D and trimming were determined from the DNA. The sample lists some 350,000 clones; around 87% were seen once. CDR1 is GTSNPN, CDR2 SVGIG, per germline (reference sequence). This CDR3 region has 11 residues. This chain joins TRBV30 and TRBJ1-1, with 10 nucleotides matching TRBD1. The clonotype originates from a woman aged 25 to 45 who had recovered from COVID-19. Sequencing input: PBMCs or T cells enriched from blood (not recorded which). The CDR3 DNA sequence: TGTGTAGGGGACAGGGGTACTGAAGCTTTCTTT. Residues: CVGDRGTEAFF.